The 17 T cell receptor beta chains listed next were all sequenced from one sample in a study of cytomegalovirus exposure and HLA in healthy donors (TCRdb year 2017). The library relied on the immunoSEQ multiplex PCR assay. TCRdb retrieved this table from immuneACCESS and kept in-frame rearrangements only. Not all clones are present; in checked studies, unresolved V genes account for under half, and no reason is known for the remainder. The sample table shows over 110,000 clones, and around 84% are seen once. The ten largest clones take up roughly 10% of the sample. The sequenced material came from PBMCs. These receptors were collected from a man aged 18 to 30 in good health and CMV-seropositive.

The chain carries TRBV7-8 and TRBJ2-7; TRBD2 agrees at 9 bases. The CDR3 totals 15 residues. Germline CDR1 and CDR2: SGHVS and FQNEAQ. V shed 4 bases and J 3 bases; nucleotides not matched to a gene: 7. CDR3 bases: TGTGCCAGCAGCTATATAGCGGGGGTGAACTACGAGCAGTACTTC. Translated, it gives CASSYIAGVNYEQYF.

The chain is built from TRBV2 and TRBJ1-4; 7 nucleotides match TRBD1. Looked up from germline, CDR1 is SNHLY and CDR2 is FYNNEI. There are 11 residues in the CDR3. V trimming: 8 bases; J trimming: 10 bases; junction bases outside the gene matches: 4. In nucleotides, the CDR3 is TGTGCCAGCTGGGACAGTCCAAAACTGTTTTTT. It translates to CASWDSPKLFF.

The chain employs TRBV27 and TRBJ2-1, with 9 bases lining up with TRBD2. Germline-derived CDR1 and CDR2 are MNHEY and SMNVEV (reference sequence). The CDR3 is 14 residues long. The CDR3 region is CATSAGGALNEQFF. The CDR3, as DNA: TGTGCAACATCTGCGGGGGGGGCTCTGAATGAGCAGTTCTTC.

The chain combines TRBV30 with TRBJ1-5; D unresolved. Looked up from germline, CDR1 is GTSNPN and CDR2 is SVGIG (reference sequence). Trimming cost V 5 bases and J 1 base, with 18 bases left between them. There are 16 residues in the CDR3. Here the CDR3 reads CAWSGASYQSNQPQHF. The CDR3 DNA sequence: TGTGCCTGGTCAGGTGCCAGCTACCAAAGCAATCAGCCCCAGCATTTT. The entire variable domain, with the rest obtained from reference TRBV30 and TRBJ1-5, is as follows: SQTIHQWPATLVQPVGSPLSLECTVEGTSNPNLYWYRQAAGRGLQLLFYSVGIGQISSEVPQNLSASRPQDRQFILSSKKLLLSDSGFYLCAWSGASYQSNQPQHFGDGTRLSIL.

The chain joins TRBV7-2 to TRBJ1-2, with TRBD1 identical over 11 bases. V shed 0 bases and J 4 bases; nucleotides not matched to a gene: 7. The CDR3 has 17 amino acids. The germline CDR1 and CDR2 sequences are SGHTA and FQGNSA. The CDR3 loop reads CASSLALRTGGGYGYTF. In DNA form, the CDR3 reads TGTGCCAGCAGCTTAGCCTTGAGGACAGGGGGCGGCTATGGCTACACCTTC.

The chain recombines TRBV6-5 with TRBJ1-4, with D possibly TRBD1 on 5 matching bases. This CDR3 has 15 amino acids. Germline V gene lookup returns CDR1 MNHEY and CDR2 SVGAGI. The V end was cut by 0 bases, the J end by 7 bases, with 12 bases between. CDR3 bases: TGTGCCAGCAGTTACTCGTCAGGGAGGGGTGAAAAACTGTTTTTT. The encoded protein is CASSYSSGRGEKLFF.

The chain joins TRBV18 to TRBJ2-6; D uncertain. The germline V gene has CDR1 KGHSH and CDR2 LQKENI. Trimming took 4 bases from V and 0 from J, leaving 4 bases between them. The CDR3 runs 14 residues. The CDR3 spells CASSQSSGANVLTF. DNA of the CDR3: TGTGCCAGCTCACAGAGCTCTGGGGCCAACGTCCTGACTTTC. The full variable domain, rest sourced from reference TRBV18 and TRBJ2-6, is NAGVMQNPRHLVRRRGQEARLRCSPMKGHSHVYWYRQLPEEGLKFMVYLQKENIIDESGMPKERFSAEFPKEGPSILRIQQVVRGDSAAYFCASSQSSGANVLTFGAGSRLTVL.

A single count supports this clone. The chain carries TRBV5-4 and TRBJ2-3; 7 bases map to TRBD2. The ends lost 10 bases at V and 4 bases at J; junction bases unmatched: 6. The CDR3 has 12 amino acids. Germline CDR1 reads SGHNT; CDR2 reads YYREEE (reference sequence). In DNA, the CDR3 is TGTGCCGTAGAGCGGGGTCCAGATACGCAGTATTTT. Amino acid sequence: CAVERGPDTQYF.

The chain has TRBV10-1 and TRBJ1-4; D is possibly TRBD1 (5 bases). V was shortened by 4 bases and J by 4 bases, with 7 bases between the two germline ends. The CDR3 sequence is 13 residues long. Germline CDR1 and CDR2: WNHNN and SYGVQD (reference sequence). For the CDR3, the DNA is TGCGCCAGCAGTGGAGGACATAATGAAAAACTGTTTTTT. Translation gives CASSGGHNEKLFF.

The chain is built from TRBV5-1 and TRBJ1-3; D is undetermined. The V and J ends lost 4 bases and 4 bases respectively, with 12 bases between them. The length of the CDR3 is 14 residues. The V gene's germline CDR1 is SGHRS and CDR2 YFSETQ. CDR3 amino acids: CASSSGSSGNTIYF. The DNA of the CDR3 is TGCGCCAGCAGCAGCGGAAGCTCCGGAAACACCATATATTTT.

V is TRBV5-1 and J is TRBJ1-1, with D possibly matching TRBD1 (5 bases). Trimming left V 0 bases short and J 5 bases short, with 11 bases between. Germline CDR1 reads SGHRS; CDR2 reads YFSETQ. The length of the CDR3 is 14 residues. CDR3 protein: CASSLGQEGTEAFF. The CDR3 DNA reads TGCGCCAGCAGCTTGGGGCAGGAGGGGACTGAAGCTTTCTTT. The complete variable domain, with remaining parts taken from reference TRBV5-1 and TRBJ1-1, reads KAGVTQTPRYLIKTRGQQVTLSCSPISGHRSVSWYQQTPGQGLQFLFEYFSETQRNKGNFPGRFSGRQFSNSRSEMNVSTLELGDSALYLCASSLGQEGTEAFFGQGTRLTVV.

CDR3: CASVPSGASYEQYF. The CDR3 nucleotides read TGTGCCAGCGTCCCTAGCGGAGCCTCCTACGAGCAGTACTTC. The chain combines TRBV5-5 with TRBJ2-7; the match to TRBD2 covers 7 bases. The germline gives CDR1 SGHKS, CDR2 YYEKEE (reference sequence). The CDR3 is made up of 14 amino acids. V shed 7 bases and J 0 bases; nucleotides not matched to a gene: 7.

V gene TRBV29-1 combines with J gene TRBJ2-5; weak D call: TRBD2 (5 bases). Germline CDR1 SQVTM, CDR2 ANQGSEA. With 6 bases removed from V and 7 bases from J, the gap between germline ends came to 15 bases. The CDR3 covers 12 residues. CDR3: CSVAPVEGTQYF. DNA of the CDR3: TGCAGCGTCGCTCCAGTTGAGGGGACCCAGTACTTC.

V usage is TRBV4-2 and J usage is TRBJ2-5; 10 bases map to TRBD1. The V and J ends lost 0 bases and 5 bases, in that order; junction bases with no gene match: 3. There are 15 residues in the CDR3. Germline V gives CDR1 LGHNA, CDR2 YNFKEQ. This CDR3 is CASSQDRGQGETQYF. As DNA, the CDR3 is TGTGCCAGCAGCCAAGATCGGGGACAGGGGGAGACCCAGTACTTC.

The V call is TRBV19, the J call TRBJ1-3; D possibly corresponds to TRBD1 (5 bases). V was clipped by 2 bases and J by 0 bases, with 8 bases between them. Germline-derived CDR1 and CDR2 are LNHDA and SQIVND (reference sequence). The CDR3 runs 15 residues. The CDR3 region has the DNA TGTGCCAGTAGTATACCGGGACTCTCTGGAAACACCATATATTTT. It is translated as CASSIPGLSGNTIYF.

The chain uses TRBV7-8 and TRBJ2-3; no definite D call. The CDR3 is made up of 13 amino acids. V lost 2 bases to trimming and J lost 5 bases, with 8 bases between them. Per germline, CDR1 SGHVS and CDR2 FQNEAQ. The CDR3 region has the DNA TGTGCCAGCAGCTTACCTATTCGAGATACGCAGTATTTT. This gives the protein CASSLPIRDTQYF.

The J gene is TRBJ1-2, the V gene TRBV11-2, with unresolved D. Per the germline V gene, CDR1 is SGHAT and CDR2 is FQNNGV. This CDR3 is 12 amino acids long. V shed 1 base and J shed 5 bases, with 5 bases lying between them. The CDR3 protein is CASSLAEYGYTF. CDR3 DNA sequence: TGTGCCAGCAGCTTAGCAGAATATGGCTACACCTTC. The complete variable domain, with remaining parts taken from reference TRBV11-2 and TRBJ1-2, reads EAGVAQSPRYKIIEKRQSVAFWCNPISGHATLYWYQQILGQGPKLLIQFQNNGVVDDSQLPKDRFSAERLKGVDSTLKIQPAKLEDSAVYLCASSLAEYGYTFGSGTRLTVV.